What follows are 32 T cell receptor beta chains derived from one specimen sequenced in a study of blood T cells in healthy people across ages. A sample-barcoded 5' primer and a J-beta primer mix were used in a second PCR of roughly 6 to 11 cycles. TCRdb re-called the 5' RACE reads with MiXCR, one entry per CDR3 protein. The top ten clones hold less than 15% of a sample with approximately 1,000,000 distinct CDR3 sequences, around two fifths of them seen once. The material sequenced was blood. The origin of the receptors is a man aged 18 to 30 in good health.

A single count supports this clonotype. This chain joins TRBV7-9 and TRBJ2-2; D ambiguous. Looked up from germline, CDR1 is SEHNR and CDR2 is FQNEAQ (reference sequence). The CDR3 has 17 residues. Trimming left V 2 bases short and J 5 bases short, with 18 bases between. CDR3 sequence: CASSLTTGTWETGELFF. The CDR3 coding sequence is TGTGCCAGCAGCTTAACCACTGGCACGTGGGAAACCGGGGAGCTGTTTTTT.

This clonotype was picked up a small number of times. The gene calls are TRBV28 and TRBJ2-3, with D tentatively TRBD2 (6 bases). Germline V lookup: CDR1 MDHEN, CDR2 SYDVKM. Trimming took off 6 bases at V and 4 bases at J, with 14 bases between the two ends. The CDR3 length is 14 residues. The CDR3 is CASSRGGGADTQYF. The CDR3 nucleotides are TGTGCCAGCAGCCGGGGCGGAGGGGCAGATACGCAGTATTTT.

This clonotype was picked up a small number of times. The chain carries TRBV9 and TRBJ2-2, with no clear D. V lost 2 bases and J 1 base, leaving 12 bases between the germline ends. This CDR3 comprises 16 residues. Germline CDR1 SGDLS, CDR2 YYNGEE. This CDR3 reads CASSVGSQGNTGELFF. The CDR3 DNA reads as TGTGCCAGCAGCGTGGGGTCCCAAGGGAACACCGGGGAGCTGTTTTTT.

This clonotype was found a few times. The chain carries TRBV5-8 and TRBJ2-1; D is uncertain. The CDR3 length is 13 residues. V gave up 4 bases and J gave up 6 bases, with 11 bases separating them. In germline, CDR1 is SGHTS, CDR2 YDEGEE. CDR3 coding DNA: TGTGCCAGCAGCCCCAATAGGGTCAATGAGCAGTTCTTC. This gives the protein CASSPNRVNEQFF.

For this clonotype: A single base separates this from a much larger clone, so it may be a read error. The chain links TRBV12-3 or TRBV12-4 to TRBJ1-1, with D possibly matching TRBD1 (6 bases). This CDR3 has 13 residues. Trimming cost V 3 bases and J 3 bases, with 8 bases left between them. DNA for the CDR3: TGTGCCAGCAGTTTTGAGGGGGACACTGAAGCTTTCTTT. Translating gives CASSFEGDTEAFF.

This clonotype has a count of ten or more. V usage is TRBV7-2 and J usage is TRBJ2-3; possibly TRBD2 for D (5 bases). The CDR3 contains 12 residues. Looked up from germline, CDR1 is SGHTA and CDR2 is FQGNSA. Trimming removed 4 bases from V and 6 bases from J, with 8 bases in between. In nucleotides, the CDR3 is TGTGCCAGCAGCTACCCGGGGGATACGCAGTATTTT. This encodes CASSYPGDTQYF.

V is TRBV6-6 and J is TRBJ1-2; TRBD1 is a possible D gene (5 bases). The germline V gene has CDR1 MNHNY and CDR2 SVGAGI (reference sequence). Trimming pared 6 bases from V and 2 bases from J, leaving 10 bases between. The CDR3 is made up of 13 amino acids. CDR3 nucleotides: TGTGCCAGCAGCCGGGGGTTCAACTATGGCTACACCTTC. It specifies CASSRGFNYGYTF.

J is TRBJ2-7 and V is TRBV6-2 or TRBV6-3; 9 bases align to TRBD1. CDR3 size: 15 residues. Losses at the gene ends were 6 bases for V and 1 base for J; bases not matched to a gene: 7. Germline loops: CDR1 MNHEY, CDR2 SVGEGT. CDR3 DNA sequence: TGTGCCAGCAGAAGGGACAGGGCCATTTCCTACGAGCAGTACTTC. This translates into CASRRDRAISYEQYF.

V usage is TRBV20-1 and J usage is TRBJ2-2; a possible D gene is TRBD1 (6 bases). Per germline, CDR1 DFQATT and CDR2 SNEGSKA (reference sequence). The ends were cut back, 3 bases at V and 0 bases at J, with 11 bases in the middle. The CDR3 is 15 amino acids. The DNA for the CDR3 is TGCAGTGCTAGTAGGGACACCGCGAACACCGGGGAGCTGTTTTTT. Translating it yields CSASRDTANTGELFF.

This clonotype has just a few counts. The chain couples TRBV20-1 to TRBJ2-3, with 7 positions matching TRBD2. Looked up from germline, CDR1 is DFQATT and CDR2 is SNEGSKA (reference sequence). The ends lost 7 bases at V and 0 bases at J; junction bases unmatched: 4. This CDR3 is 13 amino acids long. The DNA of the CDR3 is TGCAGTGGGGAGGGGACCAGCACAGATACGCAGTATTTT. Translating it yields CSGEGTSTDTQYF.

Concerning this clonotype: This may stem from a read error, because a much larger clone lies one nucleotide away. This chain uses TRBV4-3 with TRBJ2-7; the D gene is possibly TRBD2 (5 bases). The germline gives CDR1 LGHNA, CDR2 YSLEER. Trimming removed 0 bases at V and 7 bases at J, with 19 bases between. The length of the CDR3 is 16 residues. The CDR3 protein is CASSQDGLAEVDEQYF. CDR3 DNA: TGCGCCAGCAGCCAAGATGGCCTAGCCGAAGTCGATGAGCAGTACTTC.

The sample holds a few counts of this clonotype. V and J are TRBV7-9 and TRBJ2-3; either TRBD1 or TRBD2 may fit D (5 bases each). The V end was cut by 1 base, the J end by 0 bases, with 11 bases between. Germline CDR1 is SEHNR and CDR2 is FQNEAQ (reference sequence). The CDR3 runs 16 residues. The CDR3 sequence is CASSLEGTWSTDTQYF. CDR3 bases: TGTGCCAGCAGCTTAGAGGGGACGTGGAGCACAGATACGCAGTATTTT.

This chain connects TRBV20-1 to TRBJ1-5; D unclear. V lost 4 bases and J 3 bases, leaving 10 bases between the germline ends. CDR1 DFQATT and CDR2 SNEGSKA come from the germline V gene (reference sequence). CDR3 length: 13 amino acids. The CDR3 bases are TGCAGTGCTAACGCAGCGGTCAATCAGCCCCAGCATTTT. Translation gives CSANAAVNQPQHF.

This clonotype was counted between two and nine times. The chain combines TRBV5-1 with TRBJ2-1, with 14 bases that match TRBD2. Germline V CDR1 and CDR2: SGHRS, YFSETQ. The CDR3 is made up of 15 amino acids. J was trimmed by 8 bases and V by 3 bases; bases with no gene match: 4. The CDR3 bases are TGCGCCAGCAGCTATGCGGGACTAGCGGGGGATGAGCAGTTCTTC. This translates into CASSYAGLAGDEQFF.

V gene TRBV20-1 combines with J gene TRBJ2-3, with D maybe TRBD2 (6 bases). From germline, CDR1 is DFQATT and CDR2 SNEGSKA (reference sequence). Between the trimmed V and J ends, which lost 4 bases and 2 bases, there was a span of 16 bases. The CDR3 contains 15 residues. This chain's CDR3 is CSATPLRGTTDTQYF. Written as DNA, the CDR3 is TGCAGTGCTACCCCTCTGCGGGGTACCACAGATACGCAGTATTTT.

This chain joins TRBV4-3 and TRBJ1-1, with D possibly being TRBD1 (6 bases). The CDR3 is made up of 14 amino acids. The ends were cut back, 1 base at V and 6 bases at J, with 12 bases in the middle. Germline CDR1 reads LGHNA; CDR2 reads YSLEER. The CDR3 nucleotides read TGCGCCAGCAGCCAAGTCGAGGGGGGTGCTGAAGCTTTCTTT. It is translated as CASSQVEGGAEAFF.

The chain links TRBV20-1 to TRBJ1-1, with a possible D match to TRBD1 (6 bases). Germline CDR1 is DFQATT and CDR2 is SNEGSKA (reference sequence). Between the trimmed V and J ends, which lost 6 bases and 5 bases, there was a span of 19 bases. The CDR3 has 14 residues. This chain's CDR3 is CSASEGGGGTEAFF. The CDR3 DNA follows: TGCAGTGCGAGCGAGGGTGGAGGGGGAACTGAAGCTTTCTTT.

The table lists this clonotype with a few counts. The chain links TRBV4-2 to TRBJ2-3, with D tentatively TRBD1 or TRBD2 (5 bases each). Germline-derived CDR1 and CDR2 are LGHNA and YNFKEQ. V was cut by 4 bases and J by 2 bases, with 13 bases left in between. This CDR3 is built from 15 residues. CDR3 in amino acids: CASSPTLGDTDTQYF. CDR3 DNA: TGTGCCAGCAGCCCGACACTGGGGGACACAGATACGCAGTATTTT.

Concerning this clonotype itself: Just one base apart from a much larger clone, this may be a read error. The V gene is TRBV27, the J gene TRBJ2-7; 8 nucleotides agree with TRBD1. CDR1 and CDR2 (germline): MNHEY, SMNVEV (reference sequence). With 8 bases clipped from V and 5 bases from J, the junction kept 5 bases outside the gene matches. This CDR3 region has 12 residues. The CDR3 is CASGTGTHEQYF. The CDR3, as DNA: TGTGCCAGCGGGACAGGAACCCACGAGCAGTACTTC.

This clonotype was recorded once. The chain carries TRBV12-3 or TRBV12-4 and TRBJ2-1; D perhaps matches TRBD2 (7 bases). The J call may be in error: the DNA end matches TRBJ2-7 better. This CDR3 is 13 amino acids long. As DNA, the CDR3 is TGTGCCAGCAGTAGGGGGGGAGGAAATGAGCAGTACTTC. Its protein is CASSRGGGNEQYF.

V gene TRBV20-1 combines with J gene TRBJ2-1; TRBD2 aligns across 12 bases. Germline V gives CDR1 DFQATT, CDR2 SNEGSKA (reference sequence). There are 17 residues in the CDR3. Trimming at V came to 1 base and at J to 2 bases, leaving 6 bases not matched to a gene. The CDR3 here is CSARVGTSGGPYNEQFF. The CDR3 DNA follows: TGCAGTGCTAGAGTGGGAACTAGCGGGGGGCCCTACAATGAGCAGTTCTTC.

This rearrangement joins TRBV6-1 to TRBJ2-1, with 11 positions matching TRBD2. Germline V CDR1 and CDR2: MNHNS, SASEGT. The ends lost 7 bases at V and 7 bases at J; junction bases unmatched: 15. This CDR3 region has 17 residues. CDR3 sequence (DNA): TGTGCCAGCACTCAAGCTAGCGGGGGGTGGGTTCGGAATGAGCAGTTCTTC. This gives the protein CASTQASGGWVRNEQFF.

Comment on this clonotype: One junction end does not reproduce the germline sequence, and a read error may be involved. The chain combines TRBV7-8 with TRBJ1-6; 9 bases match TRBD1. The CDR3 spans 17 residues. In germline, CDR1 is SGHVS, CDR2 FQNEAQ. The CDR3 spells CASSLEITGTGLSPPHF. The CDR3 DNA sequence: TGTGCCAGCAGCTTAGAAATCACCGGGACAGGGCTTTCACCCCCCCACTTT.

The sample holds a few counts of this clonotype. The V gene is TRBV29-1, the J gene TRBJ2-3; TRBD2 agrees at 7 bases. Germline lookup yields CDR1 SQVTM and CDR2 ANQGSEA. The CDR3 consists of 13 residues. V shed 6 bases and J 4 bases; nucleotides not matched to a gene: 7. CDR3 bases: TGCAGCGTGGAGCGGGGAGGCTCAGATACGCAGTATTTT. This translates into CSVERGGSDTQYF.

The count of this clonotype is one. This rearrangement joins TRBV5-6 to TRBJ1-1, with 7 bases matching TRBD1. V was pared by 4 bases and J by 4 bases, with 7 bases of the junction left unmatched. The CDR3 spans 14 residues. Germline V gives CDR1 SGHDT, CDR2 YYEEEE. CDR3 region: CASSGDSLGTEAFF. CDR3 coding DNA: TGTGCCAGCAGCGGGGACAGCTTGGGCACTGAAGCTTTCTTT. Based on the CDR3 plus reference TRBV5-6 and TRBJ1-1, the full variable domain is DAGVTQSPTHLIKTRGQQVTLRCSPKSGHDTVSWYQQALGQGPQFIFQYYEEEERQRGNFPDRFSGHQFPNYSSELNVNALLLGDSALYLCASSGDSLGTEAFFGQGTRLTVV.

As concerns this clonotype: The junction and the germline gene differ at one end; a read error may be behind it. The V gene is TRBV5-5, the J gene TRBJ1-3; TRBD1 might be the D (5 bases). The CDR3 loop spans 15 amino acids. Germline values: CDR1 SGHKS, CDR2 YYEKEE (reference sequence). The CDR3, as DNA: TGTACCAGCACCCCAGACGGGGGCTCTGGAAACACCATATATTTT. Its translation: CTSTPDGGSGNTIYF. Looking up the rest from reference TRBV5-5 and TRBJ1-3 gives the full variable domain: DAGVTQSPTHLIKTRGQQVTLRCSPISGHKSVSWYQQVLGQGPQFIFQYYEKEERGRGNFPDRFSARQFPNYSSELNVNALLLGDSALYLCTSTPDGGSGNTIYFGEGSWLTVV.

This clonotype has just a few counts. The chain links TRBV4-3 to TRBJ2-5; D gene unclear. CDR1 and CDR2 (germline): LGHNA, YSLEER. V shed 1 base and J shed 5 bases, with 8 bases lying between them. This CDR3 has 13 residues. This chain's CDR3 is CASSQGRWETQYF. For the CDR3, the DNA is TGCGCCAGCAGCCAAGGGAGATGGGAGACCCAGTACTTC.

This clonotype was detected once. A read error may account for a junction end that differs from germline. The CDR3 bases are TGTGCCCGCAGCGCAATGGGACCAAATGGCTACACCTTC. Translated: CARSAMGPNGYTF. This chain uses TRBV5-6 with TRBJ1-2; D may be TRBD1 (5 bases). The germline gives CDR1 SGHDT, CDR2 YYEEEE. This CDR3 region has 13 residues.

This clonotype was picked up a small number of times. The chain employs TRBV25-1 and TRBJ1-2; 9 bases match TRBD1. The V segment lost 2 bases and the J segment 9 bases; nucleotides outside the gene matches: 7. Germline values: CDR1 MGHDK, CDR2 SYGVNS. This CDR3 comprises 14 residues. The CDR3 reads CASSESGQGRRYTF. As DNA, the CDR3 is TGTGCCAGCAGTGAAAGTGGACAGGGGAGGCGCTACACCTTC.

This chain connects TRBV9 to TRBJ2-5; D not resolved. Looked up from germline, CDR1 is SGDLS and CDR2 is YYNGEE. Deletions cut 4 bases from V and 11 bases from J, with 24 bases between. The CDR3 covers 15 residues. CDR3 nucleotide sequence: TGTGCCAGCAGCCCGCGACTTGAACCCTACAATGAGCAGTACTTC. Translation: CASSPRLEPYNEQYF.

J is TRBJ1-4 and V is TRBV20-1; D is possibly TRBD1 (5 bases). Per the germline V gene, CDR1 is DFQATT and CDR2 is SNEGSKA (reference sequence). The CDR3 loop spans 12 amino acids. V was shortened by 0 bases and J by 8 bases, with 7 bases between the two germline ends. In DNA, the CDR3 is TGCAGTGCTAGAGATAAGGGGGAAAAACTGTTTTTT. It codes for CSARDKGEKLFF.

V usage is TRBV20-1 and J usage is TRBJ1-2; no firm D call. Germline values: CDR1 DFQATT, CDR2 SNEGSKA (reference sequence). CDR3 length: 13 residues. The V end was cut by 7 bases, the J end by 0 bases, with 12 bases between. In nucleotides, the CDR3 is TGCAGTGGACCCGGCGGAGCTAACTATGGCTACACCTTC. Amino acid sequence: CSGPGGANYGYTF.